Listed below are T cell receptor beta chains from one sample, sequenced in a study of cytomegalovirus exposure and HLA in healthy donors. Assay used: immunoSEQ multiplex PCR; TCRdb lists only in-frame clones, some missing. The data contain 150,000 to 200,000 clones, 77% of them singletons. Sequenced: PBMCs. Receptors originate from a woman aged 55 to 70 in good health and CMV-seropositive. The CDR3 runs from the conserved cysteine through the conserved F or W. Fields, in order: J gene, clone size, V gene, D gene, CDR3 DNA, CDR3 protein. A D gene is named only where the DNA matches it firmly. Clone size is stated in some rows and not others, as once, few, many or a class when expanded.

j_call: TRBJ2-3
clone_size: .
v_call: TRBV6-4
d_call: .
cdr3_nt: TGTGCCAGCAGTGATAGCGCGGCTAGCACAGATACGCAGTATTTT
cdr3_aa: CASSDSAASTDTQYF

j_call: TRBJ1-1
clone_size: few
v_call: TRBV4-1
d_call: .
cdr3_nt: TGCGCCAGCAGCCAAGAGGGGGGGCGACGGACTGAAGCTTTCTTT
cdr3_aa: CASSQEGGRRTEAFF

j_call: TRBJ2-3
clone_size: .
v_call: TRBV5-1
d_call: .
cdr3_nt: TGCGCCAGCAGCACGGGGAGAGTTTCAGATACGCAGTATTTT
cdr3_aa: CASSTGRVSDTQYF

j_call: TRBJ2-5
clone_size: .
v_call: TRBV6-5
d_call: TRBD1
cdr3_nt: TGTGCCAGCAGTTACCATTTCCGGACAGGGGTCGAGACCCAGTACTTC
cdr3_aa: CASSYHFRTGVETQYF

j_call: TRBJ2-1
clone_size: .
v_call: TRBV10-3
d_call: TRBD2
cdr3_nt: TGTGCCATCAAGCGGGAGGGGTCCAACAATGAGCAGTTCTTC
cdr3_aa: CAIKREGSNNEQFF

j_call: TRBJ2-7
clone_size: .
v_call: TRBV2
d_call: TRBD1
cdr3_nt: TGTGCCAGCAGTGCAACAGGGGGCAGGTCATACGAGCAGTACTTC
cdr3_aa: CASSATGGRSYEQYF

j_call: TRBJ2-7
clone_size: .
v_call: TRBV5-1
d_call: .
cdr3_nt: TGCGCCAGCAGCTTGGGGTTGGGGGGGCTCTCCTACGAGCAGTACTTC
cdr3_aa: CASSLGLGGLSYEQYF

j_call: TRBJ1-5
clone_size: .
v_call: TRBV7-2
d_call: .
cdr3_nt: TGTGCCAGCAGCGGAGGACGGAACAATCAGCCCCAGCATTTT
cdr3_aa: CASSGGRNNQPQHF

j_call: TRBJ2-2
clone_size: few
v_call: TRBV28
d_call: TRBD1
cdr3_nt: TGTGCCAGCAGCCTGACAGGGGGCCTTGGCGGGGAGCTGTTTTTT
cdr3_aa: CASSLTGGLGGELFF

j_call: TRBJ1-5
clone_size: .
v_call: TRBV5-5
d_call: .
cdr3_nt: TGTGCCAGCAGCTTGGATCGGCAGCCCCAGCATTTT
cdr3_aa: CASSLDRQPQHF

j_call: TRBJ2-1
clone_size: .
v_call: TRBV7-2
d_call: .
cdr3_nt: TGTGCCAGCAGCTTAGGTGCGGGCCGCTACAATGAGCAGTTCTTC
cdr3_aa: CASSLGAGRYNEQFF

j_call: TRBJ2-1
clone_size: .
v_call: TRBV5-1
d_call: .
cdr3_nt: TGCGCCAGCAGCTTGTTGTCCGAGGACAATGAGCAGTTCTTC
cdr3_aa: CASSLLSEDNEQFF

j_call: TRBJ2-7
clone_size: .
v_call: TRBV27
d_call: TRBD1
cdr3_nt: TGTGCCAGCAGTATCGGACAGGGGGGATACGAGCAGTACTTC
cdr3_aa: CASSIGQGGYEQYF

j_call: TRBJ1-1
clone_size: .
v_call: TRBV15
d_call: .
cdr3_nt: TGTGCCACCAGCAGCGACAGGAACACTGAAGCTTTCTTT
cdr3_aa: CATSSDRNTEAFF

j_call: TRBJ1-2
clone_size: .
v_call: TRBV7-3
d_call: TRBD1
cdr3_nt: TGTGCCAGCAGCTTAACGGGACAGGGGGCCTATGGCTACACCTTC
cdr3_aa: CASSLTGQGAYGYTF

j_call: TRBJ1-5
clone_size: few
v_call: TRBV30
d_call: .
cdr3_nt: TGTGCCTGGAGTACGGGAGCCAGGGGCAATCAGCCCCAGCATTTT
cdr3_aa: CAWSTGARGNQPQHF

j_call: TRBJ1-2
clone_size: .
v_call: TRBV29-1
d_call: .
cdr3_nt: TGCAGCGCGGGTCCGGGACAAGACTATGGCTACACCTTC
cdr3_aa: CSAGPGQDYGYTF

j_call: TRBJ2-1
clone_size: .
v_call: TRBV28
d_call: .
cdr3_nt: TGTGCCAGCAGTTCAAGCGAAAAAACTCTCTTC
cdr3_aa: CASSSSEKTLF

j_call: TRBJ1-5
clone_size: once
v_call: TRBV29-1
d_call: TRBD1
cdr3_nt: TGCAGCGCAGGGGGCAGGGGTAATCAGCCCCAGCATTTT
cdr3_aa: CSAGGRGNQPQHF

j_call: TRBJ2-1
clone_size: .
v_call: TRBV28
d_call: .
cdr3_nt: TGTGCCAGCAGTTTTGGGCTAGCGATTAGACCTGAGCAGTTCTTC
cdr3_aa: CASSFGLAIRPEQFF

j_call: TRBJ2-7
clone_size: .
v_call: TRBV21-1
d_call: .
cdr3_nt: TGTGCCAGCAGCTCCCCCCCTAGCGGGGAGTTCTACGAGCAGTACTTC
cdr3_aa: CASSSPPSGEFYEQYF

j_call: TRBJ2-1
clone_size: once
v_call: TRBV4-2
d_call: TRBD2
cdr3_nt: TGTGCCAGCAGCCAAGCTGCGGGGGGGCTGAATGAGCAGTTCTTC
cdr3_aa: CASSQAAGGLNEQFF

j_call: TRBJ2-5
clone_size: once
v_call: TRBV11-3
d_call: .
cdr3_nt: TGTGCCAGCAGCTTAGGGGGGGTGGGACAAGAGACCCAGTACTTC
cdr3_aa: CASSLGGVGQETQYF

j_call: TRBJ2-1
clone_size: .
v_call: TRBV19
d_call: TRBD1
cdr3_nt: TGTGCCAGTAGTATTCGAGACAGGGGGAGGAATGAGCAGTTCTTC
cdr3_aa: CASSIRDRGRNEQFF

j_call: TRBJ2-3
clone_size: .
v_call: TRBV4-3
d_call: TRBD1
cdr3_nt: TGCGCCAGCAGCCGCGGACAGGGCGACACAGATACGCAGTATTTT
cdr3_aa: CASSRGQGDTDTQYF

j_call: TRBJ1-2
clone_size: .
v_call: TRBV28
d_call: TRBD1
cdr3_nt: TGTGCCAGCAGCGACGGGACAGGGCATGGCTACACCTTC
cdr3_aa: CASSDGTGHGYTF

j_call: TRBJ1-2
clone_size: .
v_call: TRBV28
d_call: .
cdr3_nt: TGTGCCAGCCAAGGGGTATTTGGCTACACCTTC
cdr3_aa: CASQGVFGYTF

j_call: TRBJ2-1
clone_size: .
v_call: TRBV4-3
d_call: TRBD1
cdr3_nt: TGCGCCAGCAGCCTGGGACAGCTAAATGAGCAGTTCTTC
cdr3_aa: CASSLGQLNEQFF

j_call: TRBJ2-7
clone_size: .
v_call: TRBV30
d_call: .
cdr3_nt: TGTGCCTGGAGTGTAAAGGGACTGAGCTCCTACGAGCAGTACTTC
cdr3_aa: CAWSVKGLSSYEQYF

j_call: TRBJ2-1
clone_size: .
v_call: TRBV7-8
d_call: TRBD2
cdr3_nt: TGTGCCAGCAGCTTATCGGGGGGAGGGATCAATGAGCAGTTCTTC
cdr3_aa: CASSLSGGGINEQFF

j_call: TRBJ1-2
clone_size: .
v_call: TRBV25-1
d_call: TRBD1
cdr3_nt: TGTGCCAGCAGTGGGACGGACAGGGGCCTCTATGGCTACACCTTC
cdr3_aa: CASSGTDRGLYGYTF

j_call: TRBJ1-4
clone_size: .
v_call: TRBV5-1
d_call: .
cdr3_nt: TGCGCCAGCAGTTCGACCGGGACTAATGAAAAACTGTTTTTT
cdr3_aa: CASSSTGTNEKLFF

j_call: TRBJ2-3
clone_size: .
v_call: TRBV30
d_call: .
cdr3_nt: TGTGCCTGGAACGGGGAGGCAGATACGCAGTATTTT
cdr3_aa: CAWNGEADTQYF

j_call: TRBJ1-6
clone_size: .
v_call: TRBV5-4
d_call: .
cdr3_nt: TGTGCCAGCAGCTTGGGCTCGGGACAAAATTCACCCCTCCACTTT
cdr3_aa: CASSLGSGQNSPLHF

j_call: TRBJ2-2
clone_size: .
v_call: TRBV6-4
d_call: TRBD2
cdr3_nt: TGTGCCAGCAGTGAAGACGCGGGGGTCACCGGGGAGCTGTTTTTT
cdr3_aa: CASSEDAGVTGELFF

j_call: TRBJ1-5
clone_size: .
v_call: TRBV19
d_call: TRBD1
cdr3_nt: TGTGCCAGTAGTAGAAGGGGTCCGACAGGGTACGGCAATCAGCCCCAGCATTTT
cdr3_aa: CASSRRGPTGYGNQPQHF

j_call: TRBJ2-7
clone_size: .
v_call: TRBV7-6
d_call: .
cdr3_nt: TGTGCCAGCAGCTTAGGGCGGGCCTACGAGCAGTACTTC
cdr3_aa: CASSLGRAYEQYF

j_call: TRBJ1-2
clone_size: .
v_call: TRBV7-2
d_call: TRBD1
cdr3_nt: TGTGTCAGCAGCCAACAGGGGTACTATGGCTACACCTTC
cdr3_aa: CVSSQQGYYGYTF

j_call: TRBJ2-3
clone_size: .
v_call: TRBV2
d_call: TRBD1
cdr3_nt: TGTGCCAGCGCCCTGGGACAGGCGATCACAGATACGCAGTATTTT
cdr3_aa: CASALGQAITDTQYF

j_call: TRBJ2-7
clone_size: .
v_call: TRBV6-5
d_call: TRBD2
cdr3_nt: TGTGCCAGCAGAAGCGGGGGGCCTCCCTCCTACGAGCAGTACTTC
cdr3_aa: CASRSGGPPSYEQYF

j_call: TRBJ1-1
clone_size: .
v_call: TRBV18
d_call: TRBD1
cdr3_nt: TGTGCCAGCTCCTCCGGACAGGGGGCGGACACTGAAGCTTTCTTT
cdr3_aa: CASSSGQGADTEAFF

j_call: TRBJ1-5
clone_size: .
v_call: TRBV6-5
d_call: .
cdr3_nt: TGTGCCAGCAGTTACGGGGGGATGGGCAATCAGCCCCAGCATTTT
cdr3_aa: CASSYGGMGNQPQHF

j_call: TRBJ1-3
clone_size: .
v_call: TRBV13
d_call: .
cdr3_nt: TGTGCCAGCAGCTTAGCGTCAGTCTCTGGAAACACCATATATTTT
cdr3_aa: CASSLASVSGNTIYF

j_call: TRBJ2-5
clone_size: once
v_call: TRBV19
d_call: .
cdr3_nt: TGTGCCAGTACCCCGACAGGTGGGGAGACCCAGTACTTC
cdr3_aa: CASTPTGGETQYF

j_call: TRBJ2-3
clone_size: .
v_call: TRBV7-2
d_call: .
cdr3_nt: TGTGCCAGCAGCTTAGATGCTACTAGCACAGATACGCAGTATTTT
cdr3_aa: CASSLDATSTDTQYF

j_call: TRBJ2-1
clone_size: .
v_call: TRBV5-4
d_call: TRBD2
cdr3_nt: TGTGCCAGCAGCTTGGGGCTAGCGGGATCCTACAATGAGCAGTTCTTC
cdr3_aa: CASSLGLAGSYNEQFF

j_call: TRBJ2-7
clone_size: .
v_call: TRBV18
d_call: .
cdr3_nt: TGTGCCAGCTCACCACCCAGGGGTCGGTACGAGCAGTACTTC
cdr3_aa: CASSPPRGRYEQYF

j_call: TRBJ2-2
clone_size: .
v_call: TRBV5-1
d_call: .
cdr3_nt: TGCGCCAGCAGCTTACAGGGTCGAGAGGAGCTGTTTTTT
cdr3_aa: CASSLQGREELFF

j_call: TRBJ2-5
clone_size: .
v_call: TRBV4-2
d_call: TRBD2
cdr3_nt: TGTGCCAGCAGCCAAGATGGGGGTGGCGGTCTAGCGGGGCTGGAGACCCAGTACTTC
cdr3_aa: CASSQDGGGGLAGLETQYF

j_call: TRBJ2-3
clone_size: .
v_call: TRBV4-2
d_call: .
cdr3_nt: TGTGCCAGCACAAAAGGTCTAGCCGCGGGTTACACAGATACGCAGTATTTT
cdr3_aa: CASTKGLAAGYTDTQYF

j_call: TRBJ2-2
clone_size: few
v_call: TRBV6-6
d_call: .
cdr3_nt: TGTGCCAGCAGGCTTGACCCGACTTTAACACGCGGGGAGCTGTTTTTT
cdr3_aa: CASRLDPTLTRGELFF

j_call: TRBJ1-3
clone_size: once
v_call: TRBV28
d_call: .
cdr3_nt: TGTGCCAGCACTAGGACAGCTCGAGGAAACACCATATATTTT
cdr3_aa: CASTRTARGNTIYF

j_call: TRBJ1-5
clone_size: few
v_call: TRBV10-3
d_call: .
cdr3_nt: TGTGCCATTGGGGAGGGCGCCTTTAGCAATCAGCCCCAGCATTTT
cdr3_aa: CAIGEGAFSNQPQHF

j_call: TRBJ1-3
clone_size: .
v_call: TRBV5-1
d_call: .
cdr3_nt: TGCGCCAGCAGCTCCACACAGGGAGCCTCTGGAAACACCATATATTTT
cdr3_aa: CASSSTQGASGNTIYF

j_call: TRBJ1-5
clone_size: .
v_call: TRBV5-4
d_call: .
cdr3_nt: TGTGCCAGCAGCTCCCAGGGAAATCAGCCCCAGCATTTT
cdr3_aa: CASSSQGNQPQHF